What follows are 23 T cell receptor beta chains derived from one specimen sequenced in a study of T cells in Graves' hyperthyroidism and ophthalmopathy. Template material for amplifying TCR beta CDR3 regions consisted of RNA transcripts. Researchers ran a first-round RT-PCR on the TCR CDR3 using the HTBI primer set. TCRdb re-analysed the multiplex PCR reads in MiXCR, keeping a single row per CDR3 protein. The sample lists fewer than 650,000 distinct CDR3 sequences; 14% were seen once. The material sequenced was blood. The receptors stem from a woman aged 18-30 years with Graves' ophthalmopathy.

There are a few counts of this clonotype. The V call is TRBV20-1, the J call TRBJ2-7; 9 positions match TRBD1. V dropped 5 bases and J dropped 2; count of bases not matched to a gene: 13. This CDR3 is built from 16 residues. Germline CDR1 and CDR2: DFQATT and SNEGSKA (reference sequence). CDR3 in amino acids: CSAQSRDRVRAYEQYF. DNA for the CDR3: TGCAGTGCTCAGTCCCGGGACAGGGTCCGGGCCTACGAGCAGTACTTC.

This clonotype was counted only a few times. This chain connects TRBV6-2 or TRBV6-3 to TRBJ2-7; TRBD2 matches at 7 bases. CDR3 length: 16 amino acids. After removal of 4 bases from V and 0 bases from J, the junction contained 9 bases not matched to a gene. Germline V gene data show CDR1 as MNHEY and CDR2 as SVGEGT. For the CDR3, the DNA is TGTGCCAGCAGTTCCCACCGGACTAGGAACTCCTACGAGCAGTACTTC. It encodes CASSSHRTRNSYEQYF.

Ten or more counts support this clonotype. As DNA, the CDR3 is TGTGCCAGCAGTTCCGGGATCTACAATCAGCCCCAGCATTTT. This translates into CASSSGIYNQPQHF. The chain employs TRBV12-3 or TRBV12-4 and TRBJ1-5, with no clear D. Trimming took off 4 bases at V and 3 bases at J, with 10 bases between the two ends. CDR3 length equals 14 residues.

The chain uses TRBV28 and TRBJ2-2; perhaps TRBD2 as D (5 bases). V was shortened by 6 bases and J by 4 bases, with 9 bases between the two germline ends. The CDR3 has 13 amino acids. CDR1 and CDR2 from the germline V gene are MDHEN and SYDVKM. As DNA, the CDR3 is TGTGCCAGCAGGGAGGTCTCCACCGGGGAGCTGTTTTTT. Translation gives CASREVSTGELFF. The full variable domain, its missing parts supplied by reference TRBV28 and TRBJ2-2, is DVKVTQSSRYLVKRTGEKVFLECVQDMDHENMFWYRQDPGLGLRLIYFSYDVKMKEKGDIPEGYSVSREKKERFSLILESASTNQTSMYLCASREVSTGELFFGEGSRLTVL.

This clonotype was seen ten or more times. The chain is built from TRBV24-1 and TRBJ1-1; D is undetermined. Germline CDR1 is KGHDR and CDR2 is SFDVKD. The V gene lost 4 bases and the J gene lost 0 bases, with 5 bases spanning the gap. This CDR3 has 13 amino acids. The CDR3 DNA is TGTGCCACCAGTGACGAATTGAACACTGAAGCTTTCTTT. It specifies CATSDELNTEAFF.

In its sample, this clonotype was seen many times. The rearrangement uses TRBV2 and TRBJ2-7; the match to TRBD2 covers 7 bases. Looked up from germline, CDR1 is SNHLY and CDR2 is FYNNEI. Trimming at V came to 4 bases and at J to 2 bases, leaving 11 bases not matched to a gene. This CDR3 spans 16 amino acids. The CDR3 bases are TGTGCCAGCAGTGTCCCCTTAGCGGGCAATCCCTACGAGCAGTACTTC. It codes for CASSVPLAGNPYEQYF.

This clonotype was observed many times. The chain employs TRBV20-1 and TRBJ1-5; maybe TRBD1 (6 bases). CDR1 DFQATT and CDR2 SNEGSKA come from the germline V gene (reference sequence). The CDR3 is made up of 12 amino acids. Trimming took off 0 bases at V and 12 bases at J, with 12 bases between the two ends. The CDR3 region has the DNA TGCAGTGCTAGAGAAAGGACAGTCTGCCAGCATTTT. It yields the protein CSARERTVCQHF.

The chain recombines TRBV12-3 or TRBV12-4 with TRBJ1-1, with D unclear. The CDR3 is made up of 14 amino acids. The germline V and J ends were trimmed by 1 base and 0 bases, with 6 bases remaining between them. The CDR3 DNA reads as TGTGCCAGCAGTTTAGTTCCGATGAACACTGAAGCTTTCTTT. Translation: CASSLVPMNTEAFF.

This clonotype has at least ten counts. The CDR3 loop is CSVGEGMVNEQFF. CDR3 DNA: TGCAGCGTTGGGGAGGGGATGGTCAATGAGCAGTTCTTC. The V and J genes are TRBV29-1 and TRBJ2-1; 7 bases match TRBD2. After removal of 4 bases from V and 6 bases from J, the junction contained 6 bases not matched to a gene. The CDR3 runs 13 residues. Germline CDR1 SQVTM, CDR2 ANQGSEA.

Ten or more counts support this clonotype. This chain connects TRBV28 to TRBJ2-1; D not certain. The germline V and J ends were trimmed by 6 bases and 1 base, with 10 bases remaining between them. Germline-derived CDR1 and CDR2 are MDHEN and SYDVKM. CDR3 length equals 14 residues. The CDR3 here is CASRRDGSYNEQFF. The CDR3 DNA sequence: TGTGCCAGCAGAAGGGATGGATCCTACAATGAGCAGTTCTTC.

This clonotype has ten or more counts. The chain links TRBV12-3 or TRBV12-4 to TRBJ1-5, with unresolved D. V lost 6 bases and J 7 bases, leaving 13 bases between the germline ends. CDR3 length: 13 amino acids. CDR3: CASSPVIGQPQHF. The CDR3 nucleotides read TGTGCCAGCAGCCCAGTCATCGGACAGCCCCAGCATTTT.

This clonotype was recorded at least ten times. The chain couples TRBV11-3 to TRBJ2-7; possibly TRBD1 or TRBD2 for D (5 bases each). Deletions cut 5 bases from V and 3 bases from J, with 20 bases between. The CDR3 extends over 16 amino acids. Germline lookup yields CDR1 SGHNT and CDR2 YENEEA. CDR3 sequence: CASSPRGQGPHYEQYF. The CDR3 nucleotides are TGTGCCAGCAGCCCGAGAGGGCAGGGTCCCCACTACGAGCAGTACTTC.

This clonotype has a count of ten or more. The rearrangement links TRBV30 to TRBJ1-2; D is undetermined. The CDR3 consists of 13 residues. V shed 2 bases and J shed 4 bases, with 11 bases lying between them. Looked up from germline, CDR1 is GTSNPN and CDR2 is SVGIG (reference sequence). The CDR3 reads CAWSPALSYGYTF. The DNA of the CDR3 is TGTGCCTGGAGTCCGGCGCTTAGCTATGGCTACACCTTC. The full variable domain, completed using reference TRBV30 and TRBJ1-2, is SQTIHQWPATLVQPVGSPLSLECTVEGTSNPNLYWYRQAAGRGLQLLFYSVGIGQISSEVPQNLSASRPQDRQFILSSKKLLLSDSGFYLCAWSPALSYGYTFGSGTRLTVV.

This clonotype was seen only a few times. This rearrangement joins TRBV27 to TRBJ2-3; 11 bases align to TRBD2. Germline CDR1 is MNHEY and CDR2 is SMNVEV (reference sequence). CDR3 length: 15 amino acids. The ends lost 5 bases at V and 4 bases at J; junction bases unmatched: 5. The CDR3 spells CASSLSGRAPDTQYF. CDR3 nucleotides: TGTGCCAGCAGTCTTAGCGGGAGGGCCCCAGATACGCAGTATTTT.

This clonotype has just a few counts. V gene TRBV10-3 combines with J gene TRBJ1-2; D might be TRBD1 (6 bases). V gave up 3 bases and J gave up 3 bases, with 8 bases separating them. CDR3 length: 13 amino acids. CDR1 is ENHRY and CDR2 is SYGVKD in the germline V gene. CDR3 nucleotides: TGTGCCATCAGTGAAGGGGGGGACTATGGCTACACCTTC. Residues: CAISEGGDYGYTF.

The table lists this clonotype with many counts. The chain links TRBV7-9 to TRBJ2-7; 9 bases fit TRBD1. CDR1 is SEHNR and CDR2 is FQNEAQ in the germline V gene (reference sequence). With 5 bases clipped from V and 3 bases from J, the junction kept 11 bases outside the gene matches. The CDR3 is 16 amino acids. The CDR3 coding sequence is TGTGCCAGCAGCCCAACGACCGGGACAGGGAACTACGAGCAGTACTTC. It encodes CASSPTTGTGNYEQYF.

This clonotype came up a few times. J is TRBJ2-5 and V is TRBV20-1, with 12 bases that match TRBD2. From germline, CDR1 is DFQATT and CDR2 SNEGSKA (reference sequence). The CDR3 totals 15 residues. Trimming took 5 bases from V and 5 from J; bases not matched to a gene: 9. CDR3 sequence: CSAPPLAGGPETQYF. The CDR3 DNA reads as TGCAGTGCTCCGCCCCTAGCGGGAGGGCCGGAGACCCAGTACTTC.

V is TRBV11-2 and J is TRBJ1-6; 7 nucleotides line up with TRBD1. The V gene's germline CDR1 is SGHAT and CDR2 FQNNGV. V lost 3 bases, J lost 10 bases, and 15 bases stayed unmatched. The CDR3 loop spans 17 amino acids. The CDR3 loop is CASSFANSRQGKSPLHF. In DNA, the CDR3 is TGTGCCAGCAGCTTCGCGAACAGTCGACAGGGAAAGTCACCCCTCCACTTT.

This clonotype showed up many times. CDR3 bases: TGTGCCAGCAGTGACAGGTACGAGCAGTACTTC. Protein sequence: CASSDRYEQYF. The chain is built from TRBV2 and TRBJ2-7; D is undetermined. The CDR3 sequence is 11 residues long. V lost 3 bases, J lost 4 bases, and 4 bases lay in between. Germline CDR1 and CDR2: SNHLY and FYNNEI.

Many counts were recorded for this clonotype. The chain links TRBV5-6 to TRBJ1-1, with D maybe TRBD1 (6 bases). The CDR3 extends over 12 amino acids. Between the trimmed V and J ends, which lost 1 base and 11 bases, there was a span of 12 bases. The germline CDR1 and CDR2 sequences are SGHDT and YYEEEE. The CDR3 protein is CASSLQGPDAFF. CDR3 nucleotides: TGTGCCAGCAGCTTGCAGGGGCCGGACGCTTTCTTT.

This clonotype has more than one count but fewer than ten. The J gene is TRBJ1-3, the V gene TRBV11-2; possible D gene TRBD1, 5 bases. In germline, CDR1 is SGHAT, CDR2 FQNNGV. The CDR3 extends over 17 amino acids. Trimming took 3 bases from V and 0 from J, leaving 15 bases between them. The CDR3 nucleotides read TGTGCCAGCAGCTTTAGGGTTCTTGGGGGCTCTGGAAACACCATATATTTT. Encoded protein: CASSFRVLGGSGNTIYF.

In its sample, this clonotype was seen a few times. In DNA form, the CDR3 reads TGTGCCAGCAGTGAATTAGGGGCTTCCACAGATACGCAGTATTTT. It specifies CASSELGASTDTQYF. The rearrangement joins TRBV25-1 to TRBJ2-3; perhaps TRBD1 as D (5 bases). The V and J ends lost 1 base and 2 bases respectively, with 10 bases between them. This CDR3 is built from 15 residues. In germline, CDR1 is MGHDK, CDR2 SYGVNS.

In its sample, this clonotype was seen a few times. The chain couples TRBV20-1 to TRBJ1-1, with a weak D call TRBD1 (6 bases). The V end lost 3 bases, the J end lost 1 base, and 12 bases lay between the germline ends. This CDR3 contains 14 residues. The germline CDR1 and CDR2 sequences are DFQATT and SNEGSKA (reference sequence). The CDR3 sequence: CSASNGGGNTEAFF. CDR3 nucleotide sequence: TGCAGTGCTAGTAACGGGGGCGGGAACACTGAAGCTTTCTTT.